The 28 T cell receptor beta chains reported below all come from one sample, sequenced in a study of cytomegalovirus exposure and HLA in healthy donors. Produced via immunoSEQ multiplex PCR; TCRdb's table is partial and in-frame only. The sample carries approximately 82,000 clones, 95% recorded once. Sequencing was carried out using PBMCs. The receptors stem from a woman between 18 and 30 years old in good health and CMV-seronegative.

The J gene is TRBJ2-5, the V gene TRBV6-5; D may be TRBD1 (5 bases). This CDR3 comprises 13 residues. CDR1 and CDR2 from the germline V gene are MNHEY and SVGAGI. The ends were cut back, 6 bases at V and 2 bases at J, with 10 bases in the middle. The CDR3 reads CASSMTVQETQYF. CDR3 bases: TGTGCCAGCAGCATGACAGTACAAGAGACCCAGTACTTC.

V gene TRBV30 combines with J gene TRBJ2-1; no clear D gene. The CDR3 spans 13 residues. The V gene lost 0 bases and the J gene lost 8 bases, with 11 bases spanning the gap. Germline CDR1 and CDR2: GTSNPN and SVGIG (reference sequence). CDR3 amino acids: CAWSVSPADEQFF. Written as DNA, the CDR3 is TGTGCCTGGAGTGTTAGCCCAGCAGATGAGCAGTTCTTC.

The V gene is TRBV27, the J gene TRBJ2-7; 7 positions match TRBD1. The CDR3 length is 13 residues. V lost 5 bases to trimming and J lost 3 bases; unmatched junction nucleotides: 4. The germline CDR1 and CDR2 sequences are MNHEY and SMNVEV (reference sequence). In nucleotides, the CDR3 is TGTGCCAGCAGTGGGTCAGGGGGCTACGAGCAGTACTTC. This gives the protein CASSGSGGYEQYF.

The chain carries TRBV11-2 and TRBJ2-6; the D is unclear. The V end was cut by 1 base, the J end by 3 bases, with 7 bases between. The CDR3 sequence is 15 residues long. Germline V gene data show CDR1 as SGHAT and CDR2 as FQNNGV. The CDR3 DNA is TGTGCCAGCAGCTTAGGTCGAGATGGGGCCAACGTCCTGACTTTC. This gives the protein CASSLGRDGANVLTF.

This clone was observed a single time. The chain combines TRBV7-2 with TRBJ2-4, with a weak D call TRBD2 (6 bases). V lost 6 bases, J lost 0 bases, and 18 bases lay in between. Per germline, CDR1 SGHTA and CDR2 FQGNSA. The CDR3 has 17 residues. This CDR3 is CASSLRGGHLAKNIQYF. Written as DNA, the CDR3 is TGTGCCAGCAGTCTAAGGGGAGGACATTTAGCCAAAAACATTCAGTACTTC.

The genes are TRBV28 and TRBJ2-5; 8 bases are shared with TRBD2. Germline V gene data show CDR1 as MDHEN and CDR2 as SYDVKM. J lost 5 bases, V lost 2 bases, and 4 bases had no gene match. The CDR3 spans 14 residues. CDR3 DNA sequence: TGTGCCAGCAGTTTACTAGCGGGCCGGGAGACCCAGTACTTC. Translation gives CASSLLAGRETQYF. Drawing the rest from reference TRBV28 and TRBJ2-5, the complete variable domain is DVKVTQSSRYLVKRTGEKVFLECVQDMDHENMFWYRQDPGLGLRLIYFSYDVKMKEKGDIPEGYSVSREKKERFSLILESASTNQTSMYLCASSLLAGRETQYFGPGTRLLVL.

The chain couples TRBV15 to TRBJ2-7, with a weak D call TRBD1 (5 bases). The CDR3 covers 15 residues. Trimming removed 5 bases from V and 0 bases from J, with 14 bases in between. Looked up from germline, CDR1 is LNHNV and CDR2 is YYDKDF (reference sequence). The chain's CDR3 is CATSRNLGHSYEQYF. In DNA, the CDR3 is TGTGCCACCAGCCGAAACTTAGGACACTCCTACGAGCAGTACTTC.

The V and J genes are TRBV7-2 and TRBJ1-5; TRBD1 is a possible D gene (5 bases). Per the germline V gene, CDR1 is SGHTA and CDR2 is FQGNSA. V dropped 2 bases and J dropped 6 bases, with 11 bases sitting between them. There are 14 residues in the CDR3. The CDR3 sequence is CASSLRGITQPQHF. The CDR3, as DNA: TGTGCCAGCAGCTTACGGGGGATCACTCAGCCCCAGCATTTT. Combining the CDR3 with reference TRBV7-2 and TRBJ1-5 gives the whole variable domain GAGVSQSPSNKVTEKGKDVELRCDPISGHTALYWYRQSLGQGLEFLIYFQGNSAPDKSGLPSDRFSAERTGGSVSTLTIQRTQQEDSAVYLCASSLRGITQPQHFGDGTRLSIL.

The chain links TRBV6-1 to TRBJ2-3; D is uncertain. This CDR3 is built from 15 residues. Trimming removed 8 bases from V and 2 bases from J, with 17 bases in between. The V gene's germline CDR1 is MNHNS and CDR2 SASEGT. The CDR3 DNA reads TGTGCCAGCCCAAGAGAGACTGGAGTCACAGATACGCAGTATTTT. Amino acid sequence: CASPRETGVTDTQYF.

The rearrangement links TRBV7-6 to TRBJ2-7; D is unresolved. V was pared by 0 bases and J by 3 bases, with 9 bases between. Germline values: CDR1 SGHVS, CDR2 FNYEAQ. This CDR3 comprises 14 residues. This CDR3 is CASSLAPESYEQYF. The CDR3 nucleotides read TGTGCCAGCAGCTTAGCCCCCGAGAGCTACGAGCAGTACTTC.

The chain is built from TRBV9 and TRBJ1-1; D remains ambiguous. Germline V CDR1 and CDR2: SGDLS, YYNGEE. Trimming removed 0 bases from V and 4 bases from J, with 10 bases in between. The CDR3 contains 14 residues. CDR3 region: CASSVGGAGTEAFF. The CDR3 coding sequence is TGTGCCAGCAGCGTAGGCGGAGCGGGCACTGAAGCTTTCTTT.

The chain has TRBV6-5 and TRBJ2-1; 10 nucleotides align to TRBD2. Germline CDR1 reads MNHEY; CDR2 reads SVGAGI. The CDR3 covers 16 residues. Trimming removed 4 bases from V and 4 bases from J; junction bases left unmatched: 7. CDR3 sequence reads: CASSSLAGGTYNEQFF. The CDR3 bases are TGTGCCAGCAGTTCCTTAGCGGGGGGAACGTACAATGAGCAGTTCTTC.

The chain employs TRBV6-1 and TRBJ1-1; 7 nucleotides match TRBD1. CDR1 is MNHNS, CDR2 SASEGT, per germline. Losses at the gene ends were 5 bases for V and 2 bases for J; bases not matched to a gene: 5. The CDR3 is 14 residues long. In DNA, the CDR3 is TGTGCCAGCAGTAAAAGGGGGCTCAACACTGAAGCTTTCTTT. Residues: CASSKRGLNTEAFF.

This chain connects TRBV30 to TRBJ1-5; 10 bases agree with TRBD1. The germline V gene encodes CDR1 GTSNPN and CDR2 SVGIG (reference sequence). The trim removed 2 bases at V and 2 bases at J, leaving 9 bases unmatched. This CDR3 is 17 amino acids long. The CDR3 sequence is CAWSKPGQGIRNQPQHF. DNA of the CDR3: TGTGCCTGGAGTAAACCGGGACAGGGGATACGCAATCAGCCCCAGCATTTT.

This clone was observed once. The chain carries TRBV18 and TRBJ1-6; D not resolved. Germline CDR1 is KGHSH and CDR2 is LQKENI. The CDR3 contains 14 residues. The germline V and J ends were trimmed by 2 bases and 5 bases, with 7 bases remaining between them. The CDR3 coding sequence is TGTGCCAGCTCACCATACAGTGATAATTCACCCCTCCACTTT. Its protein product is CASSPYSDNSPLHF.

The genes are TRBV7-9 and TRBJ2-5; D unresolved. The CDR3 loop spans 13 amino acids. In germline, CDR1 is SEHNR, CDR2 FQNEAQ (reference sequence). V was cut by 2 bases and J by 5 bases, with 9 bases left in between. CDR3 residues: CASSLPGVETQYF. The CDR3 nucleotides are TGTGCCAGCAGCTTACCGGGTGTGGAGACCCAGTACTTC.

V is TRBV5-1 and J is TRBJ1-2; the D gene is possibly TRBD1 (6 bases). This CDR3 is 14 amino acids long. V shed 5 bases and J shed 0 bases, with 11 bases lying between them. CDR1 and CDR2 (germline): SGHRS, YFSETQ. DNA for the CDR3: TGCGCCAGCAGTCAGGACAGTGCTAACTATGGCTACACCTTC. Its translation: CASSQDSANYGYTF.

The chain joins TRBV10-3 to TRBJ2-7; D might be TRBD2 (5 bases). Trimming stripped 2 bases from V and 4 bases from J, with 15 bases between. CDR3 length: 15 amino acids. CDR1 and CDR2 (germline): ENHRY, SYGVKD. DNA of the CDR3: TGTGCCATCAGTGAGCAAGCGGACCTTCCATACGAGCAGTACTTC. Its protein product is CAISEQADLPYEQYF.

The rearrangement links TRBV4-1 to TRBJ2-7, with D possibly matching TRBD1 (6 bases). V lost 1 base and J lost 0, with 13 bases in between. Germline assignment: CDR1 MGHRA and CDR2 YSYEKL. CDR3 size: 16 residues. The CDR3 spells CASSQASGRGSYEQYF. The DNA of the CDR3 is TGCGCCAGCAGCCAAGCGAGTGGCAGGGGCTCCTACGAGCAGTACTTC.

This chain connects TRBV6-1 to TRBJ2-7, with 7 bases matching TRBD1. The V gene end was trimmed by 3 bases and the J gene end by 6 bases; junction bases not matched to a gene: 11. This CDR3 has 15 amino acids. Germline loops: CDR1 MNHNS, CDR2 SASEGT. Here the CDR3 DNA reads TGTGCCAGCAGTGATCCGACAGGGAAGGTAGGCGAGCAGTACTTC. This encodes CASSDPTGKVGEQYF.

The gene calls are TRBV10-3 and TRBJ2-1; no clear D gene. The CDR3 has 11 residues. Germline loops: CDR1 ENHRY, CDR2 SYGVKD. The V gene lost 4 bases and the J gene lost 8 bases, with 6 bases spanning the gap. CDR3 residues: CAISVRDEQFF. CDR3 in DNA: TGTGCCATCAGTGTACGGGATGAGCAGTTCTTC.

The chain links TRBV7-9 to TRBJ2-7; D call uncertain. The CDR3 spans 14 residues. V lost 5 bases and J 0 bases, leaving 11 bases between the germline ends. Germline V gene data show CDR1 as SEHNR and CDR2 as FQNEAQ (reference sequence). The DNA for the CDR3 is TGTGCCAGCAGCGCGACACCGAGCTCCTACGAGCAGTACTTC. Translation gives CASSATPSSYEQYF.

The chain's CDR3 is CASRAGLAGTGELFF. DNA for the CDR3: TGTGCCAGCAGAGCCGGACTAGCGGGGACCGGGGAGCTGTTTTTT. The chain employs TRBV27 and TRBJ2-2; 12 nucleotides align to TRBD2. Germline V gene data show CDR1 as MNHEY and CDR2 as SMNVEV (reference sequence). The CDR3 sequence is 15 residues long. V was clipped by 6 bases and J by 5 bases; unmatched bases: 4.

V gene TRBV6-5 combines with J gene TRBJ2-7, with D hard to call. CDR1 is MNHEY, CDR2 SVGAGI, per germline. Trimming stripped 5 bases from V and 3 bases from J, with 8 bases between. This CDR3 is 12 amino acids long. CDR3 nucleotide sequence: TGTGCCAGCAGTCCTACGGGCTACGAGCAGTACTTC. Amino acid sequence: CASSPTGYEQYF.

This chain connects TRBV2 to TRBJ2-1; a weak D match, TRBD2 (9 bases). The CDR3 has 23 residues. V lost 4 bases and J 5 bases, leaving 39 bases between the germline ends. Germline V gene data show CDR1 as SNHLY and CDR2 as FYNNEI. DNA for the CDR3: TGTGCCAGCAGTGGTAGGCGACAGGGGAAACTCGGCGGGAGGGGCAGTACGGACAATGAGCAGTTCTTC. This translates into CASSGRRQGKLGGRGSTDNEQFF.

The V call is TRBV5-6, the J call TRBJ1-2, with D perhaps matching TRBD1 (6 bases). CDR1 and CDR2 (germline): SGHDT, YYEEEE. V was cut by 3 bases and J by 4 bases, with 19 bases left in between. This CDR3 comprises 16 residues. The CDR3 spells CASSSTPGRGGYGYTF. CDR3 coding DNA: TGTGCCAGCAGCTCTACACCGGGTAGAGGGGGCTATGGCTACACCTTC.

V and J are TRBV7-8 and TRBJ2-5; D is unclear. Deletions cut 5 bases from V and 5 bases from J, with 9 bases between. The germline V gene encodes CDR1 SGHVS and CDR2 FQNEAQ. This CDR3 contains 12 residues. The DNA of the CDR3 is TGTGCCAGCAGCCAGCGTAGGGAGACCCAGTACTTC. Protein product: CASSQRRETQYF.

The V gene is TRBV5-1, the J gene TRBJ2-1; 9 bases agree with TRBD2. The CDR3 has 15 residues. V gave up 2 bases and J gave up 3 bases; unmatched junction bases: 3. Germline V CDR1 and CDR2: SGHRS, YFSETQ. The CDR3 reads CASSFSSGNYNEQFF. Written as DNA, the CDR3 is TGCGCCAGCAGCTTTTCTAGCGGGAACTACAATGAGCAGTTCTTC.